The entry below gives a single TCR beta chain sequence along with its context. The data originate from a study of T cell responses to AZD1222 COVID-19 vaccine. V lost 0 bases and J lost 0; bases outside the gene matches: 1. Germline CDR1 LGHNA, CDR2 YSLEER. The CDR3 loop spans 16 amino acids. Generated by immunoSEQ multiplex PCR, the TCRdb table keeps only in-frame clones and is missing some. The sample includes approximately 270,000 clones, approximately 94% of them seen just once. The chain links TRBV4-3 to TRBJ1-2; 10 nucleotides match TRBD1. Sequenced material: peripheral blood, taken 28 days after the second AZD1222 dose. This clonotype was sampled from an adult who received the AZD1222 COVID-19 vaccine. CDR3 bases: TGCGCCAGCAGCCAAGAGGGGACAGGGGCTAACTATGGCTACACCTTC. It codes for CASSQEGTGANYGYTF.